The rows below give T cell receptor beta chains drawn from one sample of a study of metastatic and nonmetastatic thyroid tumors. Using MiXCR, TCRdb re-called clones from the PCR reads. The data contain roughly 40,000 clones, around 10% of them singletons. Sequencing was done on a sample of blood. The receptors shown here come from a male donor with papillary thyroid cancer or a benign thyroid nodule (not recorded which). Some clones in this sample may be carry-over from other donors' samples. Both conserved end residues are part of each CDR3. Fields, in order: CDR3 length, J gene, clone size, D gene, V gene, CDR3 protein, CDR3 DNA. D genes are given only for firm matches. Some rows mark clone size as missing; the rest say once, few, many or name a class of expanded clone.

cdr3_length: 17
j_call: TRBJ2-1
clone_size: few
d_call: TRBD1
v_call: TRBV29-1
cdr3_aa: CSVEPGGFFSSYNEQFF
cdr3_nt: TGCAGCGTTGAGCCAGGGGGCTTTTTCAGCTCCTACAATGAGCAGTTCTTC

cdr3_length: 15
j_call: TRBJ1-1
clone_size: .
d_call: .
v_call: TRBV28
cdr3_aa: CASSFLFGENTGAFF
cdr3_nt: TGTGCCAGCAGTTTCTTATTCGGGGAGAACACTGGAGCTTTCTTT

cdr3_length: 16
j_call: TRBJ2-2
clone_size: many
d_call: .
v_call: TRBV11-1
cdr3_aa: CASSLAPGANTGELFF
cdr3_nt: TGTGCCAGCAGCTTAGCCCCCGGGGCGAACACCGGGGAGCTGTTTTTT

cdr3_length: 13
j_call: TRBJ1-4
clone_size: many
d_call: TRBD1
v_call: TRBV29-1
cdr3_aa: CSSSDRGYEKLFF
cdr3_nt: TGCAGCTCCTCTGACAGGGGATATGAAAAACTGTTTTTT

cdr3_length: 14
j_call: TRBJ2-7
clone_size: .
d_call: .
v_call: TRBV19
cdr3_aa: CASSMRGLFYEQYF
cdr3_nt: TGTGCAAGTAGTATGAGAGGGCTGTTCTACGAGCAGTACTTC

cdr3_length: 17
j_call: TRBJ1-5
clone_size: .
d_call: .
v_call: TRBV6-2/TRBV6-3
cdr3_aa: CTSSYSTGTGSNQPQHF
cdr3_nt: TGTACCAGCAGTTACTCTACGGGTACAGGGAGCAATCAGCCCCAGCATTTT

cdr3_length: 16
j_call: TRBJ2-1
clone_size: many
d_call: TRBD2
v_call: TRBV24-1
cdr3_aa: CATSDTTSGGYNEQFF
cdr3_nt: TGTGCCACCAGTGATACCACTAGCGGGGGCTACAATGAGCAGTTCTTC

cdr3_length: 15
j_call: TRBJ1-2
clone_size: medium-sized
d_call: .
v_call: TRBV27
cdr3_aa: CASSPSNAMNYGYTF
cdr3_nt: TGTGCCAGCAGTCCCTCTAATGCGATGAACTATGGCTACACCTTC

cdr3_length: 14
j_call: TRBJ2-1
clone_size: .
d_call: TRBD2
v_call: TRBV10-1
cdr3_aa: CTSTPEGGTGEQFF
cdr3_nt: TGCACCAGCACCCCCGAGGGAGGGACGGGTGAGCAGTTCTTC

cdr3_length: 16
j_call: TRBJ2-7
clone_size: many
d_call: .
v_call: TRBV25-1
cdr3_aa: CASSGTEGHQTYEQYF
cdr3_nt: TGTGCCAGCAGTGGAACGGAGGGACACCAAACCTACGAGCAGTACTTC

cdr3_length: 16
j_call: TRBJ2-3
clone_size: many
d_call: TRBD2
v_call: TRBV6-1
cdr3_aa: CASSAGTSGRADTQYF
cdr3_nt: TGTGCCAGCAGCGCCGGGACTAGCGGGAGGGCAGATACGCAGTATTTT

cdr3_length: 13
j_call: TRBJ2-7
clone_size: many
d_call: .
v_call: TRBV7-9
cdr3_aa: CASSLAGTDKQYF
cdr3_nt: TGTGCCAGCAGCTTAGCCGGGACGGATAAGCAGTACTTC

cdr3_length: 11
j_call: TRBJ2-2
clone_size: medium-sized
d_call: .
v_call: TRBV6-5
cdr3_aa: CASSYHGELFF
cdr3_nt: TGTGCCAGCAGTTACCACGGGGAGCTGTTTTTT

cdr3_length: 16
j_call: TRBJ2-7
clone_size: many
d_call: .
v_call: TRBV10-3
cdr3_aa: CAISTLRGARAYEQYF
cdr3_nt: TGTGCCATCAGTACCCTCAGGGGGGCACGCGCCTACGAGCAGTACTTC

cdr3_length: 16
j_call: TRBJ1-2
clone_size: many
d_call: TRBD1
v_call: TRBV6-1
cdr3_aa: CASSEDRGRVHCGYTF
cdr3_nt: TGTGCCAGCAGTGAAGACAGGGGGCGCGTACACTGTGGCTACACCTTC

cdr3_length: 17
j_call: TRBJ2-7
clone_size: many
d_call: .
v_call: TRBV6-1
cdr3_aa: CASSSPPGTESSYEQYF
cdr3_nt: TGTGCCAGCAGTTCCCCCCCCGGGACCGAAAGCTCCTACGAGCAGTACTTC

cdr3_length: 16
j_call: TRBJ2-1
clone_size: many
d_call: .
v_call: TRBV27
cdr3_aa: CASSLGAYSSYNEQFF
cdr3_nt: TGTGCCAGCAGTTTAGGGGCATACAGCTCCTACAATGAGCAGTTCTTC

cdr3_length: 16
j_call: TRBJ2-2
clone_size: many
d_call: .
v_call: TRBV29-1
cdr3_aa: CSVEARSGGPTGELFF
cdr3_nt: TGCAGCGTTGAGGCCAGGAGCGGAGGACCCACCGGGGAGCTGTTTTTT

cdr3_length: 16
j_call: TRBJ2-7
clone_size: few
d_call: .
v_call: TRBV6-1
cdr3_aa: CASSIYPRDAGYEQYF
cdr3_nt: TGTGCCAGCAGCATTTACCCTAGGGACGCGGGCTACGAGCAGTACTTC

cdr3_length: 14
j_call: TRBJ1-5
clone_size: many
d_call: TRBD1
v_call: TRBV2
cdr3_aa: CASSQGAWNQPQHF
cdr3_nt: TGTGCCAGCAGTCAGGGGGCATGGAATCAGCCCCAGCATTTT

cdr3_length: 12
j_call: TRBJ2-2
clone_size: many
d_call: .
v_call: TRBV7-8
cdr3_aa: CASSLWIGELFF
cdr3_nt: TGTGCCAGCAGCTTATGGATCGGGGAGCTGTTTTTT

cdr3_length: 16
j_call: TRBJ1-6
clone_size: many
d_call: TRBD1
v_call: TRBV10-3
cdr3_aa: CAISLGTGGNNSPLHF
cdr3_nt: TGTGCCATCAGTCTCGGGACAGGGGGTAACAATTCACCCCTCCACTTT

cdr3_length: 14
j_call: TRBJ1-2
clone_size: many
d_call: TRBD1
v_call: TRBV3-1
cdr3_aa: CASSDRGTNYGYTF
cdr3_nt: TGTGCCAGCAGCGACAGGGGAACTAACTATGGCTACACCTTC

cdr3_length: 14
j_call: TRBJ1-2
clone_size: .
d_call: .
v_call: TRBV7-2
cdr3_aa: CASIRTGTNYGYTF
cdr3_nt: TGTGCCAGCATTCGAACAGGGACTAACTATGGCTACACCTTC

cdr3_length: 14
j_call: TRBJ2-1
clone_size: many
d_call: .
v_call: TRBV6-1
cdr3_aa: CASSLPGPYNEQFF
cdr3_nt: TGTGCCAGCAGTCTCCCGGGCCCTTACAATGAGCAGTTCTTC

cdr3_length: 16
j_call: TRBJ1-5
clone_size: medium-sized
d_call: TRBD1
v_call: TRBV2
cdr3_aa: CASSEEGQALGQPQHF
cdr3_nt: TGTGCCAGCAGTGAAGAGGGACAGGCCCTTGGGCAGCCCCAGCATTTT

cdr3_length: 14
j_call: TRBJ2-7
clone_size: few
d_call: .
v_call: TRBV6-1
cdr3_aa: CASRRTRDSYEQYF
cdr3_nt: TGTGCCAGCAGAAGGACGCGGGACTCCTACGAGCAGTACTTC

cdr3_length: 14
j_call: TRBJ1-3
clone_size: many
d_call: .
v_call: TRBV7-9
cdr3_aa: CASSSRESGNTIYF
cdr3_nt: TGTGCCAGCAGCTCCCGGGAGTCTGGAAACACCATATATTTT

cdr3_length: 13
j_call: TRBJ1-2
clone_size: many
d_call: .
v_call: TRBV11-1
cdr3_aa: CASSPDMGRGYTF
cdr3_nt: TGTGCCAGCAGCCCAGATATGGGCCGTGGCTACACCTTC

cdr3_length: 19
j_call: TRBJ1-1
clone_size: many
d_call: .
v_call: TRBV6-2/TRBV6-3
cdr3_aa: CASSYPLLDRTRSNTEAFF
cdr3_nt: TGTGCCAGCAGTTACCCCCTCCTCGACAGAACCCGATCGAACACTGAAGCTTTCTTT

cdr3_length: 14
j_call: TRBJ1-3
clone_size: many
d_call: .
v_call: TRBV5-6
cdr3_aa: CASQRAGWANTIYF
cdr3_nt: TGTGCCAGCCAAAGAGCAGGGTGGGCAAACACCATATATTTT

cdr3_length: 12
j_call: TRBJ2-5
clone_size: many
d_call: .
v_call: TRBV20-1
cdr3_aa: CSATPGRETQYF
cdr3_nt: TGCAGTGCAACCCCCGGACGAGAGACCCAGTACTTC

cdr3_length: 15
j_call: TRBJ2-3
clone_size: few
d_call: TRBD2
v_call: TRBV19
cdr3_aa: CASSIGTSGVDTQYF
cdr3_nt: TGTGCCAGTAGTATCGGGACTAGCGGAGTAGATACGCAGTATTTT

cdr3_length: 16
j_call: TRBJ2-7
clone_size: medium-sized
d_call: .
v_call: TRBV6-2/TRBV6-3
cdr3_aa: CASSYSTESYSYEQYF
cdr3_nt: TGTGCCAGCAGTTACTCGACCGAAAGCTACTCCTACGAGCAGTACTTC

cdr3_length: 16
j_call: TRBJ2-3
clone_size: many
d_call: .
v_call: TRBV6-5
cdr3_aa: CASSYSPQGGTDTQYF
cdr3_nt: TGTGCCAGCAGTTACTCGCCCCAGGGTGGCACAGATACGCAGTATTTT

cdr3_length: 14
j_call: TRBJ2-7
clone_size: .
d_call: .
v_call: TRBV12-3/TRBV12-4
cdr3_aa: CASSLGGLRYYQYF
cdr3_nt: TGTGCCAGCAGTTTAGGGGGGTTGCGCTACTATCAGTACTTC

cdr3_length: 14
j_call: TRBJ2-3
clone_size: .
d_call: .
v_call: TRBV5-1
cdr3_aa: CASSFDSGSDTQYF
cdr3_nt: TGCGCCAGCAGCTTTGATAGCGGCTCAGATACGCAGTATTTT

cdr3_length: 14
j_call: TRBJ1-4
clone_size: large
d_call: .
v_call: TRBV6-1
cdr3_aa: CASSEGRGDEKLFF
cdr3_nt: TGTGCCAGCAGTGAAGGAAGGGGAGATGAAAAACTGTTTTTT

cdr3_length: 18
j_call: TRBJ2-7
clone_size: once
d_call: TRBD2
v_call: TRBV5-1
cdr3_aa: CVSSLVTSTSGSSYEQYF
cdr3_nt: TGCGTCAGCAGCTTGGTTACCTCTACTAGCGGGAGCTCCTACGAGCAGTACTTC

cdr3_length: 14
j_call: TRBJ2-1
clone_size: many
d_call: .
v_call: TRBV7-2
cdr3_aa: CASSSASSYNEQFF
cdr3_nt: TGTGCCAGCAGCAGCGCCAGCTCCTACAATGAGCAGTTCTTC

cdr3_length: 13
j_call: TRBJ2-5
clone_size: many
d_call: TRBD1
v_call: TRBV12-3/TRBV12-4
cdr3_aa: CASSPWDRATQYF
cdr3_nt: TGTGCCAGCAGTCCGTGGGACAGGGCGACCCAGTACTTC

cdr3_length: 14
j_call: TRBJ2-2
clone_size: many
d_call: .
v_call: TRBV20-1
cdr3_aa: CSASFEMGTGELFF
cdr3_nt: TGCAGTGCTAGTTTCGAGATGGGCACCGGGGAGCTGTTTTTT

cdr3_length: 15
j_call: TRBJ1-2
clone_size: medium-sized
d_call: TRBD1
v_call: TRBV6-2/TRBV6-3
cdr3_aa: CASRNPTGHLYGYTF
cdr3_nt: TGTGCCAGCAGAAACCCGACAGGGCACCTTTATGGCTACACCTTC

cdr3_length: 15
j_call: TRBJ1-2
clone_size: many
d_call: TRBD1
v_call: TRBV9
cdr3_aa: CASSQTGGDNYGYTF
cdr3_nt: TGTGCCAGCAGCCAGACAGGGGGCGATAACTATGGCTACACCTTC

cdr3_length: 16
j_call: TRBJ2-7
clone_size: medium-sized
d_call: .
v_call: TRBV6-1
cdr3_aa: CASRQQGLLGVYEQYF
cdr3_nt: TGTGCCAGCAGGCAACAGGGCTTGCTGGGGGTCTACGAGCAGTACTTC

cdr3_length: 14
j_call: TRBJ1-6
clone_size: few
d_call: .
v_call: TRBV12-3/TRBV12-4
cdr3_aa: CASSFLTTNSPLHF
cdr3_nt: TGTGCCAGCAGTTTTTTGACAACTAATTCACCCCTGCACTTT

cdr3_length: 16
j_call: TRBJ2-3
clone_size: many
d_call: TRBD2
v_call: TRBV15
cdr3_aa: CATSRVASGRAVTQYF
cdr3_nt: TGTGCCACCAGCAGAGTTGCTAGCGGGAGGGCCGTTACGCAGTATTTT

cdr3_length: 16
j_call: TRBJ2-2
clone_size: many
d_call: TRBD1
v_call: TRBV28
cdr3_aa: CASSPWTGGIGGELFF
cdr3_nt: TGTGCCAGCAGTCCGTGGACAGGGGGCATCGGCGGGGAGCTGTTTTTT

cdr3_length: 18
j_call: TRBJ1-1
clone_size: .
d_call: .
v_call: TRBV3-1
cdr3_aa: CASSQDSPGMGLNTEAFF
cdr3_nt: TGTGCCAGCAGCCAAGATAGTCCAGGGATGGGGTTGAACACTGAAGCTTTCTTT

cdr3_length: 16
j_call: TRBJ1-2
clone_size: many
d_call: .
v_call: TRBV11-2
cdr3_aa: CASSPASGREGGGYTF
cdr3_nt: TGTGCCAGCAGCCCCGCGTCCGGCCGGGAAGGGGGTGGCTACACCTTC